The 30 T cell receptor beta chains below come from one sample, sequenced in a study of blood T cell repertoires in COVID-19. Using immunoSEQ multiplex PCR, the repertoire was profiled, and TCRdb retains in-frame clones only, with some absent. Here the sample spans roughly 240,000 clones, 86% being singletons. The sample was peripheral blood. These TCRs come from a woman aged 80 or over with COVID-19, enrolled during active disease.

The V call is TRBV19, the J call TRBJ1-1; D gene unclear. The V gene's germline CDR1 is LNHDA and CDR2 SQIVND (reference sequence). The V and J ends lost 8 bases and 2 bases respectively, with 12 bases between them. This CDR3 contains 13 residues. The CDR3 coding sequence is TGTGCCAGTTCCGTCAGTCCAAACACTGAAGCTTTCTTT. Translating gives CASSVSPNTEAFF. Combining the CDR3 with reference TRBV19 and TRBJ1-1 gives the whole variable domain DGGITQSPKYLFRKEGQNVTLSCEQNLNHDAMYWYRQDPGQGLRLIYYSQIVNDFQKGDIAEGYSVSREKKESFPLTVTSAQKNPTAFYLCASSVSPNTEAFFGQGTRLTVV.

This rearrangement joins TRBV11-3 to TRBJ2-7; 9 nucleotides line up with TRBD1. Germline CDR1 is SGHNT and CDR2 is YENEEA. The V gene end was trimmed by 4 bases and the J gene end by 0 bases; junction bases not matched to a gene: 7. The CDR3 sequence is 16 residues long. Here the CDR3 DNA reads TGTGCCAGCAGCTCAAATCCGGGACAGGGCTCCTACGAGCAGTACGTC. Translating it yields CASSSNPGQGSYEQYV.

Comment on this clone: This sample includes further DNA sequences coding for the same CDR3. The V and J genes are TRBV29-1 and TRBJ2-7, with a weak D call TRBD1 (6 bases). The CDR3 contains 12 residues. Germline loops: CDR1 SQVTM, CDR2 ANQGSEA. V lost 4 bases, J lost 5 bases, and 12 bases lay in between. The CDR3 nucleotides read TGCAGCGTTGCGTCAGGGGCCCACGAGCAGTACGTC. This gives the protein CSVASGAHEQYV.

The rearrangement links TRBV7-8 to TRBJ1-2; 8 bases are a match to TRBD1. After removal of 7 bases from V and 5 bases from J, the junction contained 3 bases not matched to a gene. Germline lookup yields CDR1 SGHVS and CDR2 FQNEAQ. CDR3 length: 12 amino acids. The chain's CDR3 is CASTGQGYGYTF. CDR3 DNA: TGTGCCAGCACCGGACAGGGTTATGGCTACACCTTC. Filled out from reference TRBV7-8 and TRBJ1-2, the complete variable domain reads GAGVSQSPRYKVAKRGQDVALRCDPISGHVSLFWYQQALGQGPEFLTYFQNEAQLDKSGLPSDRFFAERPEGSVSTLKIQRTQQEDSAVYLCASTGQGYGYTFGSGTRLTVV.

CDR3 DNA: TGTGCCAGCAGCTTCGGGGCGGCGGGGGCAGATACGCAGTATTTT. Amino acid sequence: CASSFGAAGADTQYF. The gene calls are TRBV7-2 and TRBJ2-3; TRBD2 aligns across 7 bases. Looked up from germline, CDR1 is SGHTA and CDR2 is FQGNSA. The CDR3 consists of 15 residues. V shed 3 bases, J shed 4 bases, and the junction held 7 bases outside the gene matches.

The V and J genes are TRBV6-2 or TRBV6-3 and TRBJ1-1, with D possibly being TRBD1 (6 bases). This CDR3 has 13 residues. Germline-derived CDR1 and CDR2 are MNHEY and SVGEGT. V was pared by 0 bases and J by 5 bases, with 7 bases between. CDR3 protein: CASSYSQGTEAFF. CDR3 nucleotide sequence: TGTGCCAGCAGTTACTCGCAGGGGACTGAAGCTTTCTTT.

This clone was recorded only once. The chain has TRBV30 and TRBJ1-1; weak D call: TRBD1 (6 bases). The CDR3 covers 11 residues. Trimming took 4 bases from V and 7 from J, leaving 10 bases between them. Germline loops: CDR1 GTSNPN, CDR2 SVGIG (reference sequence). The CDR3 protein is CAWTDRLEAFF. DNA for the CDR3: TGTGCCTGGACCGACAGGCTTGAAGCTTTCTTT.

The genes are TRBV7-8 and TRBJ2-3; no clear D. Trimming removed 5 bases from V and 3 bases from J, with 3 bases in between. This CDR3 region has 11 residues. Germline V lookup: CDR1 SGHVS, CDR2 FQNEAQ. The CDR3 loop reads CASSLTDTQYF. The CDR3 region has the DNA TGTGCCAGCAGCCTAACAGATACGCAGTATTTT.

This chain's CDR3 is CASRDSSSSYEQYF. CDR3 in DNA: TGCGCCAGCAGGGACAGTTCCAGCTCCTACGAGCAGTACTTC. The genes are TRBV5-1 and TRBJ2-7, with D possibly TRBD1 on 6 matching bases. V lost 5 bases to trimming and J lost 0 bases, with 12 bases between them. The CDR3 has 14 residues. Germline CDR1 reads SGHRS; CDR2 reads YFSETQ.

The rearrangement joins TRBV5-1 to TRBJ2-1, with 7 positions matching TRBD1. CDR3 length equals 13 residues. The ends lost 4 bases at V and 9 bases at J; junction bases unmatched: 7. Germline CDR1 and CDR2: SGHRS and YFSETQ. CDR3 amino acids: CASSGQQGTEQFF. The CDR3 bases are TGCGCCAGCAGCGGCCAACAGGGGACTGAGCAGTTCTTC.

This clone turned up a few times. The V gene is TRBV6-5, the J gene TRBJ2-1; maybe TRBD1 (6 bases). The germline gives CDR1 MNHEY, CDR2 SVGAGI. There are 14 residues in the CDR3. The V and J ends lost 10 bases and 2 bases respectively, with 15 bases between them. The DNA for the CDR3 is TGTGCCACTGAACAGGGTCGAGCCTACAATGAGCAGTTCTTC. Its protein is CATEQGRAYNEQFF.

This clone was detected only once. CDR3 region: CASSQDRGAAGDIQYF. The CDR3 DNA sequence: TGTGCCAGCAGCCAAGATCGGGGGGCCGCTGGGGACATTCAGTACTTC. The rearrangement links TRBV14 to TRBJ2-4; D possibly corresponds to TRBD2 (7 bases). The V gene lost 0 bases and the J gene lost 8 bases, with 17 bases spanning the gap. Per germline, CDR1 SGHDN and CDR2 FVKESK. This CDR3 is 16 amino acids long.

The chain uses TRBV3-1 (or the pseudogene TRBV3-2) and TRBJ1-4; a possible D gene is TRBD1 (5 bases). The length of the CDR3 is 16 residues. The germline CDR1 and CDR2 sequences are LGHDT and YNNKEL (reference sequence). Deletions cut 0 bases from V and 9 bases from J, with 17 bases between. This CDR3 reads CASSQEEAGGPKKLFF. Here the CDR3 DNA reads TGTGCCAGCAGCCAAGAGGAGGCGGGGGGTCCTAAAAAACTGTTTTTT.

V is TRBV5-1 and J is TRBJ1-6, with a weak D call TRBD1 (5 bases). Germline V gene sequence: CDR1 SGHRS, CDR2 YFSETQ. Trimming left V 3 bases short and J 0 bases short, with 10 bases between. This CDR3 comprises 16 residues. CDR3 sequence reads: CASSWDDSSYNSPLHF. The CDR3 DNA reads TGCGCCAGCAGCTGGGATGACAGCTCCTATAATTCACCCCTCCACTTT.

CDR3 in DNA: TGTGCCAGCAGCCCTGACAATTTAGGCTATGGCTACACCTTC. Translated, it gives CASSPDNLGYGYTF. The chain carries TRBV7-2 and TRBJ1-2; D gene uncertain. The CDR3 spans 14 residues. The germline CDR1 and CDR2 sequences are SGHTA and FQGNSA. The ends were cut back, 5 bases at V and 4 bases at J, with 14 bases in the middle.

The CDR3, as DNA: TGTGCCAGCAGCCCCGGTGTCGGGGAGGACACCTTC. Protein: CASSPGVGEDTF. V gene TRBV3-1 (or the pseudogene TRBV3-2) combines with J gene TRBJ1-2; D gene unclear. V lost 4 bases and J 12 bases, leaving 15 bases between the germline ends. This CDR3 has 12 residues. CDR1 and CDR2 from the germline V gene are LGHDT and YNNKEL (reference sequence).

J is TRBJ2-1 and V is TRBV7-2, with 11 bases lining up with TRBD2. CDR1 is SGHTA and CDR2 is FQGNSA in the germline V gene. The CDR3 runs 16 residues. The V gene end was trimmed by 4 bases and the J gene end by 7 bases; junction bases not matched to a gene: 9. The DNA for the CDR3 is TGTGCCAGCAGCTCCCGGGGAGGGACTAGCGGAAATGAGCAGTTCTTC. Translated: CASSSRGGTSGNEQFF.

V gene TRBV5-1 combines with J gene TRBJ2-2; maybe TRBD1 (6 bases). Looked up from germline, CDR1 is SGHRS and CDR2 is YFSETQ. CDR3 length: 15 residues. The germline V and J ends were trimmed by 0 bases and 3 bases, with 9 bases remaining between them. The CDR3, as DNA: TGCGCCAGCAGCTTGGCAGGGGAAGACACCGGGGAGCTGTTTTTT. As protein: CASSLAGEDTGELFF.

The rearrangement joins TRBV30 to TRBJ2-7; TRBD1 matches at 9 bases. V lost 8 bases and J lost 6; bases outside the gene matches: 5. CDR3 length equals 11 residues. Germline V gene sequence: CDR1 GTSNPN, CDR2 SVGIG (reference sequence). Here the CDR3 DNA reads TGTGCCGGCACGACAGGGGGCGAGCAGTACTTC. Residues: CAGTTGGEQYF.

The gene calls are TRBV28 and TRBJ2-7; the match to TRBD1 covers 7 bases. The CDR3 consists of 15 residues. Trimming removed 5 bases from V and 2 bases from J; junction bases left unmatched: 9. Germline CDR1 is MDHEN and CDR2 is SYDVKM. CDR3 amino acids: CASSTGAMNAYEQYV. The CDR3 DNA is TGTGCCAGCAGTACAGGGGCAATGAACGCCTACGAGCAGTACGTC.

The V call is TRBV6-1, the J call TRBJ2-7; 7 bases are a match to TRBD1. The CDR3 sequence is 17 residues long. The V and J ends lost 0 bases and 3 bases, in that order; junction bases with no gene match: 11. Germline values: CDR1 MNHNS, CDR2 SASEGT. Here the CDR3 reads CASSEAHPGQTFYEQYV. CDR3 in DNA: TGTGCCAGCAGTGAAGCGCATCCGGGACAGACCTTCTACGAGCAGTACGTC.

The CDR3 spells CASSQDRGLAGGPGRDTQYF. CDR3 DNA: TGTGCCAGCAGCCAAGATCGGGGACTAGCGGGGGGGCCCGGGAGAGATACGCAGTATTTT. The rearrangement links TRBV4-2 to TRBJ2-3; 16 bases agree with TRBD2. V lost 0 bases to trimming and J lost 5 bases; unmatched junction nucleotides: 11. Looked up from germline, CDR1 is LGHNA and CDR2 is YNFKEQ. The length of the CDR3 is 20 residues.

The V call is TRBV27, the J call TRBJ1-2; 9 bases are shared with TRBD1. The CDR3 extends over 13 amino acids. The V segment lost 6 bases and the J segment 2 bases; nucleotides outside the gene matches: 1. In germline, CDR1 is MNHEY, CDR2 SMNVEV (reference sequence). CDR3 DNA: TGTGCCAGCAGGGGGACAGGGAACTATGGCTACACCTTC. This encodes CASRGTGNYGYTF.

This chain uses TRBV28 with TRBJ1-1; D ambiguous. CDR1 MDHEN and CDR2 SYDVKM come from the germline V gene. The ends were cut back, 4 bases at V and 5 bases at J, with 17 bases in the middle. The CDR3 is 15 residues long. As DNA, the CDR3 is TGTGCCAGCAGTTACCCAGGCCAGGATAGTACTGAAGCTTTCTTT. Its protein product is CASSYPGQDSTEAFF.

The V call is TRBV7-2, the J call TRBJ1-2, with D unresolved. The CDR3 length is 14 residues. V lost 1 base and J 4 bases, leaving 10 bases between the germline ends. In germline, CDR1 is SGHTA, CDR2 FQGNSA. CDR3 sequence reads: CASSLGSGLYGYTF. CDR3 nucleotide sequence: TGTGCCAGCAGCTTAGGTTCGGGTCTCTATGGCTACACCTTC.

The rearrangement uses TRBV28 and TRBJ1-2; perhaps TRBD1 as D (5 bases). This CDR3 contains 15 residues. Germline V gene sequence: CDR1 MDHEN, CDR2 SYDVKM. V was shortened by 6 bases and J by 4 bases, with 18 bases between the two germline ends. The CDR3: CASSPGRGPSYGYTF. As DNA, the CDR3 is TGTGCCAGCAGCCCTGGGAGGGGTCCCTCCTATGGCTACACCTTC.

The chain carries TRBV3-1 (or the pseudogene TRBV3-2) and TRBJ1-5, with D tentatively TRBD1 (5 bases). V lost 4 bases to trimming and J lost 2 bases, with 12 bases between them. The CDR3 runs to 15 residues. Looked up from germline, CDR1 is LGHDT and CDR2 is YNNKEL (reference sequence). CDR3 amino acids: CASSPGTGGNQPQHF. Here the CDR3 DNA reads TGTGCCAGCAGCCCTGGGACTGGAGGCAATCAGCCCCAGCATTTT.

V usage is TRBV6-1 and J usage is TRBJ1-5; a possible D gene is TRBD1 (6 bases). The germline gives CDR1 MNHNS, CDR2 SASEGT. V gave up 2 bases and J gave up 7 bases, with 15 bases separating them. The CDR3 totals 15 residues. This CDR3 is CASSENTGFGQPQHF. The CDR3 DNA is TGTGCCAGCAGTGAAAACACAGGGTTTGGGCAGCCCCAGCATTTT.

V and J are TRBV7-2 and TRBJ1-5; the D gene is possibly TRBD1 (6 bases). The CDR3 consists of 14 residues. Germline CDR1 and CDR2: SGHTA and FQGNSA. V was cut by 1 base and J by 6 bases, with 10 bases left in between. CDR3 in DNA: TGTGCCAGCAGCTTAGAGAGGGGGGGTCAGCCCCAGCATTTT. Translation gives CASSLERGGQPQHF.

CDR3 amino acids: CASSSPDRGNYGYTF. CDR3 DNA: TGTGCCAGCAGTTCCCCGGACAGGGGTAACTATGGCTACACCTTC. This chain links TRBV6-5 with TRBJ1-2; TRBD1 matches at 9 bases. Germline V gene sequence: CDR1 MNHEY, CDR2 SVGAGI. The length of the CDR3 is 15 residues. V lost 4 bases to trimming and J lost 1 base; unmatched junction nucleotides: 4.